This T cell receptor (beta chain) was retrieved from a study of blood T cell repertoires in COVID-19. J lost 2 bases, V lost 10 bases, and 9 bases had no gene match. CDR1 and CDR2 (germline): ENHRY, SYGVKD. The CDR3 is 15 amino acids. Clones were sequenced by immunoSEQ multiplex PCR, and TCRdb holds only the in-frame ones, with some missing. This sample yields about 140,000 clones, of which around 73% are seen a single time; about a tenth belongs to the top ten. The chain couples TRBV10-3 to TRBJ2-3; TRBD1 matches at 10 bases. Sequenced input: peripheral blood. This receptor was taken from a man aged 55 to 70 who had recovered from COVID-19. In nucleotides, the CDR3 is TGTGCCACCCTCGGGACAGGGGTTGCCACAGATACGCAGTATTTT. It encodes CATLGTGVATDTQYF.